The 25 T cell receptor beta chains below all came from one sample that was sequenced in a study of tumor-infiltrating lymphocytes in primary liver carcinoma (dated by TCRdb to the late 2010s). The data were produced on an Illumina HiSeq 2500. Starting from around 500 ng total RNA, TCRbeta-specific cDNA was produced by reverse transcription with a constant-region primer and ProtoScript II reverse transcriptase. Construction of the TCRbeta libraries relied on three nested rounds of multiplex PCR, following a slightly modified ARM-PCR procedure. Each of the first two PCR rounds ran for approximately 10 cycles and used multiplex TRBV1-TRBV30 forward primers together with a Cbeta reverse primer. TCRdb itself trimmed the public reads at Q25 with fastp, ran MiXCR and retained productive beta chains. Every entry covers one CDR3 protein and lists the most common genes and DNA from its rows. The sample table contains about 120,000 distinct CDR3 sequences; only one count was recorded for 65% to 75% of them. The ten largest clonotypes hold over 8% of the sample.

Total RNA and DNA were co-extracted from around 20-30 mg of bulk tissue with the AllPrep DNA/RNA mini kit, without cell sorting. The sequencing input was tumor-adjacent normal liver tissue. The receptors come from a woman between 55 and 75 years old with primary liver carcinoma and hepatitis B virus infection.

As for this clonotype: Since no conserved phenylalanine or tryptophan closes the CDR3, a read error is the likely cause. V and J are TRBV6-6 and TRBJ2-7; tentatively, D is TRBD2 (5 bases). The CDR3 length is 13 residues. The V gene's germline CDR1 is MNHNY and CDR2 SVGAGI (reference sequence). V lost 7 bases and J lost 3, with 13 bases in between. The CDR3 region is CASTSGLIYEQYL. The CDR3 DNA follows: TGTGCCAGCACTTCCGGACTGATCTACGAGCAGTACTTA.

About this clonotype: A read error may explain this, as a much larger clone is one base away. The V call is TRBV5-1, the J call TRBJ2-5, with D tentatively TRBD1 (6 bases). The V and J ends lost 4 bases and 2 bases respectively, with 12 bases between them. CDR1 and CDR2 (germline): SGHRS, YFSETQ. The CDR3 is 14 amino acids. The CDR3 DNA sequence: TGCGCCAGCAGCGTCCGGACAGTTCAAGAGACCCAGTACTTC. Amino acids: CASSVRTVQETQYF.

Points on this clonotype: This may be a read error, as it is one base from a much larger clone. CDR3 amino acids: CASSTSLARGYNEQFF. The CDR3 DNA is TGTGCCAGCAGCACCTCTCTAGCGCGAGGATACAATGAGCAGTTCTTC. V is TRBV11-2 and J is TRBJ2-1; TRBD2 is a possible D gene (6 bases). This CDR3 is 16 amino acids long. Germline V gene data show CDR1 as SGHAT and CDR2 as FQNNGV. V was pared by 5 bases and J by 4 bases, with 18 bases between.

This clonotype has just a few counts. A read error is possible here, since a much larger clone lies one base away. V usage is TRBV7-8 and J usage is TRBJ1-1, with D hard to call. Trimming took off 4 bases at V and 4 bases at J, with 16 bases between the two ends. The CDR3 runs to 15 residues. Germline V CDR1 and CDR2: SGHVS, FQNEAQ. DNA for the CDR3: TGTGCCAGCAGCTATTGGGCGGCATCGGGCACTGAAGCTTTCTTT. Encoded protein: CASSYWAASGTEAFF.

Turning to this clonotype: A much bigger clone sits one base away, suggesting this may be a read error. The chain links TRBV7-9 to TRBJ2-7; 8 bases agree with TRBD1. The tail of the sequence fits TRBJ2-1 better, so the J call may be wrong. The CDR3 length is 14 residues. Germline CDR1 is SEHNR and CDR2 is FQNEAQ (reference sequence). The CDR3 bases are TGTGCCAGCAGCACCGGGACAGGCGCCTACGAGCAGTTCTTC. Encoded protein: CASSTGTGAYEQFF.

Concerning this clonotype: Sequence at one end of the junction differs from germline and may be a read error. The chain links TRBV11-2 to TRBJ2-1; the D gene is possibly TRBD1 (6 bases). Germline-derived CDR1 and CDR2 are SGHAT and FQNNGV. This CDR3 contains 17 residues. The CDR3 DNA follows: TGTGCCAGCATCTTAGATCAACAGGGTATAGTCTACGATAAGCAGTTCTTC. This gives the protein CASILDQQGIVYDKQFF.

A remark on this clonotype: One end of the junction does not line up with germline, which may come from a read error. The CDR3 spells CASSPETGYTDTQYF. The CDR3 nucleotides are TGTGCAAGCAGTCCCGAGACAGGATACACAGATACGCAGTATTTT. The chain combines TRBV12-3 or TRBV12-4 with TRBJ2-3; possible D gene TRBD1, 6 bases. The CDR3 runs 15 residues.

Turning to this clonotype: Relative to the germline gene, one junction end is altered; a read error may explain this. This sequence joins TRBV7-9 and TRBJ2-5, with 8 positions matching TRBD2. The CDR3 runs to 16 residues. CDR1 and CDR2 from the germline V gene are SEHNR and FQNEAQ (reference sequence). The CDR3 region has the DNA TGTGCCAGCAGCTCCCCCCTTAGCGGGAACCAAGAGACCCGGTACTTC. It codes for CASSSPLSGNQETRYF.

This clonotype was detected ten times or more. This chain links TRBV12-3 or TRBV12-4 with TRBJ1-1, with TRBD1 identical over 9 bases. V shed 6 bases and J 3 bases; nucleotides not matched to a gene: 2. The CDR3 consists of 13 residues. The CDR3 DNA reads TGTGCCAGCAGAAGGACAGGGGACACTGAAGCTTTCTTT. Residues: CASRRTGDTEAFF.

As regards this clonotype: The germline gene is not matched at one end of the junction; a read error may be the cause. The chain combines TRBV5-6 with TRBJ2-1; D is undetermined. The CDR3 extends over 15 amino acids. CDR1 is SGHDT and CDR2 is YYEEEE in the germline V gene. CDR3 nucleotides: TGTGCCAGCAGCTTGGGGCTACACCGTGGGGATGAGCAGCTATTC. This translates into CASSLGLHRGDEQLF.

As concerns this clonotype: At one boundary the junction diverges from the germline segment, which might be a read error. In nucleotides, the CDR3 is TGCACCAGCAGCACGAGTAGCGGGAGAAGTAATGAGCAGTTCTTC. It codes for CTSSTSSGRSNEQFF. This chain links TRBV11-2 with TRBJ2-1; 9 bases align to TRBD2. The CDR3 contains 15 residues. CDR1 is SGHAT and CDR2 is FQNNGV in the germline V gene.

This clonotype is medium-sized within its sample. V usage is TRBV11-2 and J usage is TRBJ2-6; D is undetermined. The CDR3 totals 18 residues. V was clipped by 5 bases and J by 6 bases, with 23 bases between them. The germline V gene encodes CDR1 SGHAT and CDR2 FQNNGV. DNA of the CDR3: TGTGCCAGCAGCCCTAGATTAACCGCCTCCCAGCTGGCCAACGTCCTGACTTTC. This sequence encodes CASSPRLTASQLANVLTF.

This clonotype was recorded many times. The chain employs TRBV12-5 and TRBJ2-1; no definite D call. Trimming shortened V by 7 bases and J by 5 bases, and 15 bases separated the two germline ends. Germline V gene lookup returns CDR1 LGHNT and CDR2 FRNRAP. CDR3 length: 14 residues. This CDR3 reads CASAPAYQNNEQFF. The CDR3 DNA is TGTGCTAGTGCCCCCGCCTATCAAAACAATGAGCAGTTCTTC.

This clonotype was detected ten times or more. V usage is TRBV29-1 and J usage is TRBJ1-2, with D possibly matching TRBD1 (5 bases). This CDR3 spans 14 amino acids. The V end lost 5 bases, the J end lost 8 bases, and 21 bases lay between the germline ends. Per germline, CDR1 SQVTM and CDR2 ANQGSEA. As DNA, the CDR3 is TGCAGCGTTCCCGGGGGGGAATTGAAGGTCGGCTACACCTTC. Translating it yields CSVPGGELKVGYTF.

This clonotype has a handful of counts. The chain carries TRBV7-9 and TRBJ2-1; the match to TRBD2 covers 10 bases. The V segment lost 4 bases and the J segment 6 bases; nucleotides outside the gene matches: 12. Germline V gene data show CDR1 as SEHNR and CDR2 as FQNEAQ (reference sequence). The CDR3 loop spans 17 amino acids. The CDR3 region is CASSSSLSGTSVNEQFF. As DNA, the CDR3 is TGTGCCAGCAGCTCTAGTTTATCCGGGACTAGCGTCAATGAGCAGTTCTTC. The full variable domain, its missing parts supplied by reference TRBV7-9 and TRBJ2-1, is DTGVSQNPRHKITKRGQNVTFRCDPISEHNRLYWYRQTLGQGPEFLTYFQNEAQLEKSRLLSDRFSAERPKGSFSTLEIQRTEQGDSAMYLCASSSSLSGTSVNEQFFGPGTRLTVL.

Notes on this clonotype: A much bigger clone sits one base away, suggesting this may be a read error. The V and J genes are TRBV30 and TRBJ2-7; TRBD2 is a possible D gene (5 bases). Looked up from germline, CDR1 is GTSNPN and CDR2 is SVGIG (reference sequence). The CDR3 has 16 amino acids. The V and J ends lost 2 bases and 0 bases respectively, with 17 bases between them. CDR3 loop: CAWSPLWASSSYEQYF. The CDR3 DNA is TGTGCCTGGAGTCCATTATGGGCTAGCAGCTCCTACGAGCAGTACTTC. Filled out from reference TRBV30 and TRBJ2-7, the complete variable domain reads SQTIHQWPATLVQPVGSPLSLECTVEGTSNPNLYWYRQAAGRGLQLLFYSVGIGQISSEVPQNLSASRPQDRQFILSSKKLLLSDSGFYLCAWSPLWASSSYEQYFGPGTRLTVT.

This clonotype was seen at least ten times. The chain combines TRBV5-6 with TRBJ2-3; D gene ambiguous. This CDR3 spans 13 amino acids. V lost 2 bases and J lost 1, with 5 bases in between. The germline gives CDR1 SGHDT, CDR2 YYEEEE. Here the CDR3 reads CASSLSGTDTQYF. The CDR3 DNA reads TGTGCCAGCAGCTTATCTGGCACAGATACGCAGTATTTT.

V usage is TRBV6-2 or TRBV6-3 and J usage is TRBJ2-1; D might be TRBD2 (5 bases). In germline, CDR1 is MNHEY, CDR2 SVGEGT. This CDR3 spans 13 amino acids. Trimming left V 10 bases short and J 5 bases short, with 15 bases between. CDR3 amino acids: CANRTSSHNEQFF. The CDR3 DNA reads TGTGCCAACAGAACTAGTTCCCACAATGAGCAGTTCTTC.

Points on this clonotype: In this CDR3 the conserved last residue, phenylalanine or tryptophan, is missing, so a read error is likely. The gene calls are TRBV6-1 and TRBJ1-4, with 9 bases that match TRBD1. The CDR3 is 13 residues long. Per germline, CDR1 MNHNS and CDR2 SASEGT. Losses at the gene ends were 11 bases for V and 7 bases for J; bases not matched to a gene: 8. CDR3 sequence reads: CAYSGTGIEKLFL. DNA for the CDR3: TGTGCCTACAGTGGGACAGGGATTGAAAAACTGTTTTTA.

This clonotype was detected only a few times. The chain recombines TRBV28 with TRBJ1-2; 12 bases map to TRBD1. V shed 6 bases and J 8 bases; nucleotides not matched to a gene: 10. This CDR3 spans 15 amino acids. Germline CDR1 MDHEN, CDR2 SYDVKM. In DNA form, the CDR3 reads TGTGCCAGCAGCACGGGGACAGGGGGCTCCGGGGGCTACACCTTC. The encoded protein is CASSTGTGGSGGYTF.

This clonotype was detected only a few times. No conserved phenylalanine or tryptophan ends this CDR3, so it is likely a read error. The V gene is TRBV7-9, the J gene TRBJ1-1; tentatively, D is TRBD1 (5 bases). CDR3 length: 13 residues. V dropped 6 bases and J dropped 5 bases, with 13 bases sitting between them. Looked up from germline, CDR1 is SEHNR and CDR2 is FQNEAQ (reference sequence). DNA of the CDR3: TGTGCCAGCAGATCTCAGGGCCGGACTGAAGCTTTCCTT. Translating gives CASRSQGRTEAFL.

Of note for this clonotype: This may stem from a read error, because a much larger clone lies one nucleotide away. The gene calls are TRBV5-4 and TRBJ2-7, with TRBD2 matching over 15 bases. The CDR3 loop spans 16 amino acids. Germline assignment: CDR1 SGHNT and CDR2 YYREEE (reference sequence). This chain's CDR3 is CVSSFRTSGRADEQYF. As DNA, the CDR3 is TGTGTCAGCAGCTTTCGGACTAGCGGGAGGGCCGACGAGCAGTACTTC.

Only one count was recorded for this clonotype. CDR3 sequence (DNA): TGTGCCAGCAACGGGACTACAAGCCTAACATCCTACGAGCAGTACTTC. It encodes CASNGTTSLTSYEQYF. The chain combines TRBV12-3 or TRBV12-4 with TRBJ2-7, with 7 bases fitting TRBD2. The CDR3 is made up of 16 amino acids. V shed 7 bases, J shed 1 base, and the junction held 13 bases outside the gene matches.

This clonotype was observed at least ten times. This chain connects TRBV28 to TRBJ2-7; D is possibly TRBD2 (5 bases). The CDR3 has 13 residues. Trimming removed 5 bases at V and 2 bases at J, with 10 bases between. Germline lookup yields CDR1 MDHEN and CDR2 SYDVKM. The CDR3 region is CASSGAVTYEQYF. The CDR3 region has the DNA TGTGCCAGCAGTGGAGCGGTTACCTACGAGCAGTACTTC.

Regarding this clonotype: Here the CDR3 omits its conserved ending phenylalanine or tryptophan, so a read error is the likely source. This chain connects TRBV6-7 to TRBJ2-4; the match to TRBD1 covers 9 bases. TRBV6-7 is flagged as an ORF with uncertain function. The CDR3 totals 14 residues. The CDR3 coding sequence is TGTGCCTGCAGTGGCCGGGACAGGGTAAACATTCAGTACTCC. This translates into CACSGRDRVNIQYS.